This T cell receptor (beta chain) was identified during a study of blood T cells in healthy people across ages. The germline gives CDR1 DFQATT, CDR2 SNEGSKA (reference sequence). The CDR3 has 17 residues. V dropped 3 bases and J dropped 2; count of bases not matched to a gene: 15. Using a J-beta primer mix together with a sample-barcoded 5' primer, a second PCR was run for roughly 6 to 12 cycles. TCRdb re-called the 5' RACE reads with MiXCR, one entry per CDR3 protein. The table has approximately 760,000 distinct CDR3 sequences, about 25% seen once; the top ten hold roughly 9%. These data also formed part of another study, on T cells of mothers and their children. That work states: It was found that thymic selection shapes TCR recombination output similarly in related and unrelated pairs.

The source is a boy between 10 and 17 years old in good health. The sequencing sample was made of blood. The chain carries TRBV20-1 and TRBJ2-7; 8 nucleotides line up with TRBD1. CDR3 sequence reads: CSASSRGGQGVPYEQYF. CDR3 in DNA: TGCAGTGCTAGTTCCCGCGGAGGACAGGGAGTCCCCTACGAGCAGTACTTC.